This TCR beta chain emerged from a study of response to subunit inactivated influenza vaccine. Germline lookup yields CDR1 DFQATT and CDR2 SNEGSKA (reference sequence). The germline V and J ends were trimmed by 1 base and 0 bases, with 16 bases remaining between them. CDR3 length equals 16 residues. TCRdb processed the RT-PCR reads anew with MiXCR; each CDR3 protein has one entry. The table records hundreds of thousands of distinct CDR3 sequences, 14% of them present only once. The chain is built from TRBV20-1 and TRBJ2-7; the D gene is possibly TRBD2 (5 bases). The TCR originated in a man aged 45-65 years who received an inactivated influenza vaccine. The specimen comprised PBMCs from blood, sampled roughly 2 weeks before vaccination. The CDR3 region has the DNA TGCAGTGCTAGAGGGAGCGGACGGTCCCTCTCCTACGAGCAGTACTTC. This gives the protein CSARGSGRSLSYEQYF.